A single sample gave rise to the 18 T cell receptor beta chains below, sequenced in a study of CD8+CD57+ T cells in acquired aplastic anemia. Genomic DNA templated the TCR beta VDJ and CDR3 profiling. From the reads, TCRdb called clonotypes with MiXCR, one entry per CDR3 protein. The table shows around 130,000 distinct CDR3 sequences, with roughly 55% occurring only once. Flow cytometry had shown expanded CD8+CD57+ cells in the patients chosen for sequencing. The sample was sorted CD4+, CD8+, or CD8+CD57+ T cells (not recorded which) from PBMCs. These receptors all come from a human donor with aplastic anemia.

The chain employs TRBV19 and TRBJ1-1; D remains ambiguous. Deletions cut 6 bases from V and 3 bases from J, with 8 bases between. This CDR3 is built from 12 residues. Germline V gene data show CDR1 as LNHDA and CDR2 as SQIVND (reference sequence). Here the CDR3 reads CASRETYTEAFF. For the CDR3, the DNA is TGTGCCAGTAGAGAGACGTACACTGAAGCTTTCTTT.

On this clonotype: It is likely a read error, because the conserved phenylalanine at the end of the CDR3 is missing. Here the CDR3 reads CASSLLLLGGDEQFL. DNA of the CDR3: TGTGCCAGCAGCTTACTCCTGCTGGGAGGCGATGAGCAGTTCCTC. The chain uses TRBV11-2 and TRBJ2-1; tentatively, D is TRBD2 (6 bases). Germline V gives CDR1 SGHAT, CDR2 FQNNGV. V lost 2 bases to trimming and J lost 8 bases, with 16 bases between them. The length of the CDR3 is 15 residues.

The sample holds a few counts of this clonotype. The J gene is TRBJ2-7, the V gene TRBV2, with a weak D call TRBD1 (5 bases). Germline loops: CDR1 SNHLY, CDR2 FYNNEI. The CDR3 contains 13 residues. V lost 3 bases and J 5 bases, leaving 11 bases between the germline ends. The DNA for the CDR3 is TGTGCCAGCAGTGAGGTTGACAGCAACGAGCAGTACTTC. This codes for CASSEVDSNEQYF.

V is TRBV25-1 and J is TRBJ1-2; no firm D call. This CDR3 has 12 residues. CDR1 is MGHDK and CDR2 is SYGVNS in the germline V gene. Trimming removed 7 bases at V and 11 bases at J, with 17 bases between. Here the CDR3 reads CASNSGTSFYTF. In DNA form, the CDR3 reads TGTGCCAGCAATTCGGGAACCAGTTTTTACACCTTC.

The chain is built from TRBV2 and TRBJ2-7; D is unclear. The CDR3 is 12 amino acids. V was cut by 4 bases and J by 3 bases, with 7 bases left in between. CDR1 SNHLY and CDR2 FYNNEI come from the germline V gene. CDR3 amino acids: CASSVRSYEQYF. CDR3 bases: TGTGCCAGCAGTGTCCGAAGCTACGAGCAGTACTTC.

The CDR3 coding sequence is TGTGCCAGTGGAGACTATGAGCAGTTCTTC. This gives the protein CASGDYEQFF. The rearrangement links TRBV7-8 to TRBJ2-1; D call uncertain. V was shortened by 9 bases and J by 8 bases, with 8 bases between the two germline ends. The germline V gene has CDR1 SGHVS and CDR2 FQNEAQ. CDR3 length: 10 residues.

In the case of this clonotype: At one end, the junction sequence differs from germline, possibly due to a read error. The chain uses TRBV12-5 and TRBJ1-1; D possibly corresponds to TRBD1 (6 bases). The CDR3 loop spans 8 amino acids. CDR1 is LGHNT and CDR2 is FRNRAP in the germline V gene. CDR3 DNA sequence: TGTGCTGGAGGGCAGGGGACCTTT. Amino acids: CAGGQGTF.

The rearrangement uses TRBV10-3 and TRBJ1-2; maybe TRBD1 (5 bases). Trimming took off 5 bases at V and 3 bases at J, with 10 bases between the two ends. Germline CDR1 is ENHRY and CDR2 is SYGVKD. This CDR3 spans 13 amino acids. CDR3 DNA sequence: TGTGCCATCAGTACGACAGCCGACTATGGCTACACCTTC. It codes for CAISTTADYGYTF.

A remark on this clonotype: With a much larger clone just one base away, this may be a read error. The V gene is TRBV7-8, the J gene TRBJ1-4; weak D call: TRBD1 (5 bases). With 11 bases removed from V and 7 bases from J, the gap between germline ends came to 20 bases. CDR1 and CDR2 from the germline V gene are SGHVS and FQNEAQ. The CDR3 has 14 residues. CDR3 nucleotide sequence: TGTGCCTACAACGGGGCAGGGTTTTCTGAAAAACTGTTTTTT. It codes for CAYNGAGFSEKLFF.

This clonotype was seen just once. The chain has TRBV15 and TRBJ1-2; weak D call: TRBD1 (5 bases). Germline loops: CDR1 LNHNV, CDR2 YYDKDF (reference sequence). V was pared by 0 bases and J by 2 bases, with 10 bases between. This CDR3 spans 15 amino acids. The CDR3 region is CATSRDRGNNYGYTF. CDR3 bases: TGTGCCACCAGCAGAGATAGGGGCAACAACTATGGCTACACCTTC.

CDR3 bases: TGTGCCAGCAGTTTATATTCCAGCGGGAGGGAGACCCAGTACTTC. The encoded protein is CASSLYSSGRETQYF. This chain joins TRBV27 and TRBJ2-5; 9 bases are shared with TRBD2. Per the germline V gene, CDR1 is MNHEY and CDR2 is SMNVEV (reference sequence). The CDR3 has 15 residues. The junction had 5 bases not matched to a gene; V was cut back by 1 base and J by 5 bases.

V gene TRBV11-2 combines with J gene TRBJ2-1; D is undetermined. The CDR3 has 14 residues. V was cut by 5 bases and J by 4 bases, with 12 bases left in between. Per germline, CDR1 SGHAT and CDR2 FQNNGV. This CDR3 reads CASSPNGLYNEQFF. CDR3 coding DNA: TGTGCCAGCAGCCCCAACGGGTTATACAATGAGCAGTTCTTC.

This clonotype has only one observation. The gene calls are TRBV10-3 and TRBJ2-1; a possible D gene is TRBD2 (7 bases). Germline values: CDR1 ENHRY, CDR2 SYGVKD. V gave up 7 bases and J gave up 1 base, with 14 bases separating them. CDR3 length: 15 amino acids. This chain's CDR3 is CAITRGGGSYNEQFF. CDR3 nucleotides: TGTGCCATCACCCGAGGGGGGGGTTCCTACAATGAGCAGTTCTTC.

This clonotype has only a few counts. The rearrangement uses TRBV7-9 and TRBJ2-7, with D hard to call. The CDR3 sequence is 13 residues long. The germline V gene has CDR1 SEHNR and CDR2 FQNEAQ (reference sequence). V was pared by 11 bases and J by 4 bases, with 18 bases between. CDR3 region: CAVFLPPTYEQYF. CDR3 DNA: TGTGCCGTTTTCCTCCCGCCCACTTACGAGCAGTACTTC.

V usage is TRBV3-1 and J usage is TRBJ2-7, with D possibly being TRBD1 (5 bases). Germline CDR1 and CDR2: LGHDT and YNNKEL (reference sequence). V lost 5 bases, J lost 3 bases, and 17 bases lay in between. CDR3 length: 15 residues. CDR3 bases: TGTGCCAGCAGCGGGCTTGGGGCGGAGTACTACGAGCAGTACTTC. It specifies CASSGLGAEYYEQYF.

This sequence joins TRBV10-3 and TRBJ1-1, with D maybe TRBD1 (5 bases). Trimming cost V 7 bases and J 10 bases, with 10 bases left between them. The CDR3 has 10 residues. Germline V gives CDR1 ENHRY, CDR2 SYGVKD. CDR3 in DNA: TGTGCCATCATGGGGGATGGAGCTTTCTTT. Its protein product is CAIMGDGAFF.

The DNA for the CDR3 is TGCAGTGCTAGTCTCTCCACAGATACGCAGTATTTT. This codes for CSASLSTDTQYF. The chain recombines TRBV20-1 with TRBJ2-3; no firm D call. V was pared by 3 bases and J by 2 bases, with 6 bases between. Germline assignment: CDR1 DFQATT and CDR2 SNEGSKA (reference sequence). The CDR3 has 12 residues.

Only a few counts were recorded for this clonotype. V and J are TRBV7-8 and TRBJ1-2; 7 nucleotides match TRBD1. This CDR3 is 15 amino acids long. Unmatched junction bases numbered 7, after V lost 5 bases and J lost 1 base. Germline CDR1 and CDR2: SGHVS and FQNEAQ. CDR3 DNA sequence: TGTGCCAGCAGCCCACCGGGACAGATTAACTATGGCTACACCTTC. Translating gives CASSPPGQINYGYTF.